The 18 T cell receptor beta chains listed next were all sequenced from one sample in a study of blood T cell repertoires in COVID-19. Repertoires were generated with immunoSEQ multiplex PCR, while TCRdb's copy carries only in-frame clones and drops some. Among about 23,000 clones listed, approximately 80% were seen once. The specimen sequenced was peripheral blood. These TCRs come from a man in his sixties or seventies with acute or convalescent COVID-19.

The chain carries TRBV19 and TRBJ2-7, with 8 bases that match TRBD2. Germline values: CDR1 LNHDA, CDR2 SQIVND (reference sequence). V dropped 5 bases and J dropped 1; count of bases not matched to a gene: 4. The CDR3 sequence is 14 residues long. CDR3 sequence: CASSVLAGSYEQYF. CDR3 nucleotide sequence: TGTGCCAGTAGTGTTTTAGCGGGGTCCTACGAGCAGTACTTC.

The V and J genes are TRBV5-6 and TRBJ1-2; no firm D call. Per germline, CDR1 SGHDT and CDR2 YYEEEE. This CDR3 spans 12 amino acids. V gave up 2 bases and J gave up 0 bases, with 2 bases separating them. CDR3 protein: CASSFTNYGYTF. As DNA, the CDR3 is TGTGCCAGCAGCTTCACTAACTATGGCTACACCTTC.

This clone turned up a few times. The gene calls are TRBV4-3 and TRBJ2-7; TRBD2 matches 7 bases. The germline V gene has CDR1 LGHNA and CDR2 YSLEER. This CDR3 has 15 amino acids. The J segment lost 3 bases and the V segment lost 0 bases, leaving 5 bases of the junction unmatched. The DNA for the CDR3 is TGCGCCAGCAGCCAAGATATGACGGGAGGCTACGAGCAGTACTTC. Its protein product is CASSQDMTGGYEQYF.

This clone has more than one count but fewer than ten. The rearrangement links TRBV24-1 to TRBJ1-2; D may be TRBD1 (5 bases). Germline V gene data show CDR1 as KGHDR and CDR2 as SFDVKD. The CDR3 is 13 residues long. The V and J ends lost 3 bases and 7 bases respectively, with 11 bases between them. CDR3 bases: TGTGCCACCAGTGATGGCAGGGTGGCTGGCTACACCTTC. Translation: CATSDGRVAGYTF.

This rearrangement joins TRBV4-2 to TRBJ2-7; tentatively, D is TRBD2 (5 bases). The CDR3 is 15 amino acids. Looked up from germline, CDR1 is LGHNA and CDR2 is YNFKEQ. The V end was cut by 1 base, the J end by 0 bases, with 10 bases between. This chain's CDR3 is CASSQVAGPSYEQYF. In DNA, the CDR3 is TGTGCCAGCAGCCAAGTTGCGGGCCCCTCCTACGAGCAGTACTTC.

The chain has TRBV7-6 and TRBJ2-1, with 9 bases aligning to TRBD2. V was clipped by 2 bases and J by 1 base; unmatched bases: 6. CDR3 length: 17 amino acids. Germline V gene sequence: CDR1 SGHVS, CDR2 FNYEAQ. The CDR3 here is CASSLMVSGGSYNEQFF. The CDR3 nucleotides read TGTGCCAGCAGCTTAATGGTTAGCGGGGGTTCCTACAATGAGCAGTTCTTC. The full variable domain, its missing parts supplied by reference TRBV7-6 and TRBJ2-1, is GAGVSQSPRYKVTKRGQDVALRCDPISGHVSLYWYRQALGQGPEFLTYFNYEAQQDKSGLPNDRFSAERPEGSISTLTIQRTEQRDSAMYRCASSLMVSGGSYNEQFFGPGTRLTVL.

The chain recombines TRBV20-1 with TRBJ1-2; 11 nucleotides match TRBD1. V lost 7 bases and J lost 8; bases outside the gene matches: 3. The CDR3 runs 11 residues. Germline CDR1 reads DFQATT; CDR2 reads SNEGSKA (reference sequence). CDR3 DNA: TGCAGTGGCGGGACAGGGGGAGGCTACACCTTC. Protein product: CSGGTGGGYTF.

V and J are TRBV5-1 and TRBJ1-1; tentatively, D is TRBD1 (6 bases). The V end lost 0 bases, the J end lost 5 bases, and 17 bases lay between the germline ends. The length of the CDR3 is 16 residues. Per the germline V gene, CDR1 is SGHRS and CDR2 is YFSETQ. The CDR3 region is CASSLGSTGSGTEAFF. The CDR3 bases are TGCGCCAGCAGCTTGGGGTCCACAGGGTCGGGGACTGAAGCTTTCTTT.

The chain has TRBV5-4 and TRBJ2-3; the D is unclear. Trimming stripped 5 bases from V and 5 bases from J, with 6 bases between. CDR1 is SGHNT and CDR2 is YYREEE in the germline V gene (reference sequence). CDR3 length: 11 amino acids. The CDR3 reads CASSRGDTQYF. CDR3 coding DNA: TGTGCCAGCAGTAGAGGAGATACGCAGTATTTT.

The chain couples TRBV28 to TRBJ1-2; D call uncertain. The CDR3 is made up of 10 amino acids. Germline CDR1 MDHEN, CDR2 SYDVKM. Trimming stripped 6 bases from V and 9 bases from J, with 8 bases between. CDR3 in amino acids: CASSSVSYTF. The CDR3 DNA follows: TGTGCCAGCAGCTCAGTGAGCTACACCTTC.

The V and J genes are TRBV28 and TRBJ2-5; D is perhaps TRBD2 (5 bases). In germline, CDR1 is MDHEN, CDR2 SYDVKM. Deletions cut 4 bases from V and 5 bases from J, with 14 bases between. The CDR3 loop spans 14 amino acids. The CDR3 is CASSSPAGLETQYF. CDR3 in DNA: TGTGCCAGCAGTTCTCCGGCGGGCCTCGAGACCCAGTACTTC.

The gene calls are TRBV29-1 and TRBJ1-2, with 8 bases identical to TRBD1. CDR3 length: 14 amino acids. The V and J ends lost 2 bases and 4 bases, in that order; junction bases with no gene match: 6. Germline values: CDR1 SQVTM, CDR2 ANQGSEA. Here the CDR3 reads CSVEIGQGLYGYTF. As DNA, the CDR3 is TGCAGCGTTGAAATAGGACAGGGCCTCTATGGCTACACCTTC.

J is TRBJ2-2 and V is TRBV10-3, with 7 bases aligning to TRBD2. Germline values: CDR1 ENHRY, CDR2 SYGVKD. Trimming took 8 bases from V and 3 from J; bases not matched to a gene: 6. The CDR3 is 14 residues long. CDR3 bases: TGTGCCATCTCTGGACGGGGGGACACCGGGGAGCTGTTTTTT. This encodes CAISGRGDTGELFF.

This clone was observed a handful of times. The CDR3 nucleotides are TGTGCCACCAGCAGAGATCCGACTAGCGACTACGAGCAGTACTTC. Amino acids: CATSRDPTSDYEQYF. The chain joins TRBV15 to TRBJ2-7; 8 bases agree with TRBD2. The ends lost 0 bases at V and 3 bases at J; junction bases unmatched: 4. The germline V gene has CDR1 LNHNV and CDR2 YYDKDF (reference sequence). The CDR3 totals 15 residues.

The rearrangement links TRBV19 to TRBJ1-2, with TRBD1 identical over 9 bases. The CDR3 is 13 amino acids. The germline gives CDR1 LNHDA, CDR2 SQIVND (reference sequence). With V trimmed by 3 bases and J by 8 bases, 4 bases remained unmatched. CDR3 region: CASSIGGQGGYTF. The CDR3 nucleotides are TGTGCCAGTAGTATTGGGGGACAGGGAGGCTACACCTTC.

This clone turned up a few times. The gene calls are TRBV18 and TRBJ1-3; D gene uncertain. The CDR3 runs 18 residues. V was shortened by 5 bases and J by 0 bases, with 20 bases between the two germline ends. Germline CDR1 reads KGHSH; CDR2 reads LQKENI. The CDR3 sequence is CASSSFAGGPISGNTIYF. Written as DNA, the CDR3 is TGTGCCAGCTCATCCTTTGCTGGAGGACCGATCTCTGGAAACACCATATATTTT.

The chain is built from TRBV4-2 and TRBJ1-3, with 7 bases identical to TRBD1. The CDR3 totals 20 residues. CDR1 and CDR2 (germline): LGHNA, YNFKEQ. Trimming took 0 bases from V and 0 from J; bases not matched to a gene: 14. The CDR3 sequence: CASSQDLRIATGSSGNTIYF. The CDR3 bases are TGTGCCAGCAGCCAAGATCTTAGGATCGCGACAGGGAGCTCTGGAAACACCATATATTTT.

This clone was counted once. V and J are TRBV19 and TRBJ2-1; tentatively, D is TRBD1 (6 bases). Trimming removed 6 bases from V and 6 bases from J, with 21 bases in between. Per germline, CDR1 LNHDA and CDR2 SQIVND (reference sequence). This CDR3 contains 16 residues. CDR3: CASRFSGTTLSNEQFF. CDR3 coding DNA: TGTGCCAGTAGATTCTCCGGGACAACCCTTTCCAATGAGCAGTTCTTC.